Following are 9 T cell receptor beta chains from one sample sequenced in a study of T cell repertoires in cytomegalovirus infection. One entry per CDR3 protein, called by TCRdb with MiXCR from the reads. The data show under 200,000 distinct CDR3 sequences, with under 30% seen just once and roughly 32% held by the top ten. What was sequenced was PBMCs. The receptors were sampled from a human donor in good health (CMV status not recorded). Some clones in this sample may be carry-over from other donors' samples.

This clonotype was counted only a few times. The genes are TRBV6-1 and TRBJ1-5; D perhaps matches TRBD1 (5 bases). Germline lookup yields CDR1 MNHNS and CDR2 SASEGT. Trimming pared 6 bases from V and 5 bases from J, leaving 14 bases between. The CDR3 has 14 amino acids. CDR3 coding DNA: TGTGCCAGCAGGGCAGGGAGGAAAGATCAGCCCCAGCATTTT. It is translated as CASRAGRKDQPQHF.

This clonotype appeared a single time. The J gene is TRBJ2-7, the V gene TRBV7-2; the match to TRBD1 covers 9 bases. The better agreement between TRBJ2-1 and the DNA end casts doubt on the J call. Germline loops: CDR1 SGHTA, CDR2 FQGNSA. The CDR3 spans 13 residues. The CDR3: CASSYLTGGEQFF. In nucleotides, the CDR3 is TGTGCCAGCAGCTACCTAACAGGGGGCGAGCAGTTCTTC.

For this clonotype: This could be a read error, since a much larger clone is one nucleotide away. The chain has TRBV7-3 and TRBJ2-1; TRBD1 might be the D (7 bases). The CDR3 runs to 15 residues. Trimming cost V 7 bases and J 2 bases, with 15 bases left between them. In germline, CDR1 is SGHTA, CDR2 FQGTGA. The chain's CDR3 is CASTKEGAPYNEQFF. The DNA for the CDR3 is TGTGCCAGCACCAAGGAGGGGGCCCCCTACAATGAGCAGTTCTTC. The whole variable domain, filled in from reference TRBV7-3 and TRBJ2-1, reads GAGVSQTPSNKVTEKGKYVELRCDPISGHTALYWYRQSLGQGPEFLIYFQGTGAADDSGLPNDRFFAVRPEGSVSTLKIQRTERGDSAVYLCASTKEGAPYNEQFFGPGTRLTVL.

This clonotype appeared many times. This rearrangement joins TRBV7-2 to TRBJ1-5; TRBD1 agrees at 11 bases. Germline V gene data show CDR1 as SGHTA and CDR2 as FQGNSA. The CDR3 is 17 residues long. The junction had 6 bases not matched to a gene; V was cut back by 3 bases and J by 2 bases. The CDR3, as DNA: TGTGCCAGCAGCTTGGGACAGGGGGGTACCGGCAATCAGCCCCAGCATTTT. It specifies CASSLGQGGTGNQPQHF.

This clonotype was detected a few times. The V call is TRBV20-1, the J call TRBJ1-1; D gene unclear. CDR3 length: 13 residues. V was pared by 3 bases and J by 8 bases, with 16 bases between. Germline lookup yields CDR1 DFQATT and CDR2 SNEGSKA (reference sequence). Here the CDR3 DNA reads TGCAGTGCTAGGGCGGGGTCCTGGAGGGAAGCTTTCTTT. This codes for CSARAGSWREAFF.

This clonotype was seen a few times. This chain links TRBV29-1 with TRBJ2-7, with a weak D call TRBD2 (6 bases). CDR1 and CDR2 (germline): SQVTM, ANQGSEA. CDR3 length: 14 residues. Trimming removed 6 bases at V and 0 bases at J, with 15 bases between. As DNA, the CDR3 is TGCAGCGTGGAGGGGATGACAGACTCCTACGAGCAGTACTTC. The encoded protein is CSVEGMTDSYEQYF.

The chain's CDR3 is CASSFSRGTNTEAFF. The CDR3 DNA is TGTGCCAGCAGCTTTAGTAGAGGAACGAACACTGAAGCTTTCTTT. The rearrangement uses TRBV7-2 and TRBJ1-1; D is uncertain. Germline V gives CDR1 SGHTA, CDR2 FQGNSA. V gave up 3 bases and J gave up 1 base, with 12 bases separating them. This CDR3 spans 15 amino acids.

This clonotype was found a few times. This chain links TRBV20-1 with TRBJ2-3; TRBD1 matches 8 bases. After removal of 6 bases from V and 0 bases from J, the junction contained 5 bases not matched to a gene. CDR1 and CDR2 (germline): DFQATT, SNEGSKA (reference sequence). This CDR3 comprises 14 residues. Here the CDR3 reads CSAMGQASTDTQYF. The CDR3, as DNA: TGCAGTGCCATGGGACAGGCGAGCACAGATACGCAGTATTTT.

The table lists this clonotype with many counts. This sequence joins TRBV7-2 and TRBJ2-5; perhaps D is TRBD1 or TRBD2 (5 bases each). V lost 4 bases to trimming and J lost 4 bases, with 13 bases between them. The length of the CDR3 is 14 residues. In germline, CDR1 is SGHTA, CDR2 FQGNSA. The CDR3 protein is CASSSARDAETQYF. The DNA for the CDR3 is TGTGCCAGCAGCTCAGCCCGGGACGCAGAGACCCAGTACTTC.